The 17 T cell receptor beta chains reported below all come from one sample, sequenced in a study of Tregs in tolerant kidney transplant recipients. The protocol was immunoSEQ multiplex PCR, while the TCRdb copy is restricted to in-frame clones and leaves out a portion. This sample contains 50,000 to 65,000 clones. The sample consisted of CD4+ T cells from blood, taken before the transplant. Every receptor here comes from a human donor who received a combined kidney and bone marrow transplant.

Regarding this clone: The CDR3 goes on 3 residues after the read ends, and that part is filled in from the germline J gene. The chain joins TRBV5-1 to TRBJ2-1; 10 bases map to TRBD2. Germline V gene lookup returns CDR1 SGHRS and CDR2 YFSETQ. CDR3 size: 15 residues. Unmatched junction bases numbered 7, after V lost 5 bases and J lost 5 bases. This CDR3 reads CASRAGGDPNNEQFF. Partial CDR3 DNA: TGCGCCAGCAGAGCGGGGGGGGATCCTAACAATGAG.

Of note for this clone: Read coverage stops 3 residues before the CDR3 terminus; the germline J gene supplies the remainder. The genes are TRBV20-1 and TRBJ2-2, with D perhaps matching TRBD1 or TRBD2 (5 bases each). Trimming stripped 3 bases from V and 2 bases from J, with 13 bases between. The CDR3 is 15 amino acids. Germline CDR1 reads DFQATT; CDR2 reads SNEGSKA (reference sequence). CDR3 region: CSASWAGRNTGELFF. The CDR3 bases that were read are TGCAGTGCTAGTTGGGCAGGGAGAAACACCGGGGAG.

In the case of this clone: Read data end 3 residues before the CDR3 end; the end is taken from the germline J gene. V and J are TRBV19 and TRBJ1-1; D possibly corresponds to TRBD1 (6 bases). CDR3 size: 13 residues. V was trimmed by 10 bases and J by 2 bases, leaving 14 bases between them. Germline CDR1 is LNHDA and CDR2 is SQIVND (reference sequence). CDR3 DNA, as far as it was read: TGTGCCACGGGAGGACAGAGCAACACTGAA. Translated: CATGGQSNTE. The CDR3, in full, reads CATGGQSNTEAFF.

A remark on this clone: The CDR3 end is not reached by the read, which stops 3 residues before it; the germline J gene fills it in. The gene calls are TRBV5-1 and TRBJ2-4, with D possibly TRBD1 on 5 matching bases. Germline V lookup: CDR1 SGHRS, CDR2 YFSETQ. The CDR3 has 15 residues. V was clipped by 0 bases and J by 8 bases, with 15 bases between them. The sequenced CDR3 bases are TGCGCCAGCAGCTTGGAGGGGCAGACTGTGGACATT. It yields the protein CASSLEGQTVDI. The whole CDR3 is CASSLEGQTVDIQYF.

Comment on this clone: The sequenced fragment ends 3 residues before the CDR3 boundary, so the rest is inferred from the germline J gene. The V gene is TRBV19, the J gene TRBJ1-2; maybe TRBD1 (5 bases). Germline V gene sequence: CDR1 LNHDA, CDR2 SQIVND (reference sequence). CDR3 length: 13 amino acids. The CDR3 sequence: CASSRGGERGYTF. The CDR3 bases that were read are TGTGCCAGTAGTCGGGGGGGAGAGCGCGGC.

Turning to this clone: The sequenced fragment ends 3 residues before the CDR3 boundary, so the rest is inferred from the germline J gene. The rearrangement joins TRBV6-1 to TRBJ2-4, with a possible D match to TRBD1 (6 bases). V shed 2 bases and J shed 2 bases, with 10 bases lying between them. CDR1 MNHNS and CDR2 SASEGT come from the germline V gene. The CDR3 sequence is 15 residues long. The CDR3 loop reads CASSEPQGTKNIQYF. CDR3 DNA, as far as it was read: TGTGCCAGCAGTGAACCTCAGGGGACCAAAAACATT.

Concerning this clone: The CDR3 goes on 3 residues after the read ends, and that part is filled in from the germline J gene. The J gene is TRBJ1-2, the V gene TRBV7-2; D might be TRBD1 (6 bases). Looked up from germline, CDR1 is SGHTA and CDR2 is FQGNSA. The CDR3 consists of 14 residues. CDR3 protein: CASSPRGGTVGYTF. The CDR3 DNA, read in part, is TGTGCCAGCAGCCCCCGGGGGGGCACCGTCGGC.

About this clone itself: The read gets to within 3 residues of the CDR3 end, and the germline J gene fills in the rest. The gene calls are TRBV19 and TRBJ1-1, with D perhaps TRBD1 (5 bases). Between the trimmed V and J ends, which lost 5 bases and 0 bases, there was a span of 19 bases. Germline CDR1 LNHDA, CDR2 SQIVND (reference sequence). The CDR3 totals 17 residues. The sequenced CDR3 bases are TGTGCCAGTAGTCTCTCCAATGTCGGGGGGGTGAACACTGAA. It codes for CASSLSNVGGVNTE. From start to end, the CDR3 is CASSLSNVGGVNTEAFF.

CDR3 DNA, as far as it was read: TGTGCCAGCTCACCCCTACAGGCAAATCAGCCC. Translation gives CASSPLQANQP. The whole CDR3 is CASSPLQANQPQHF. The chain couples TRBV18 to TRBJ1-5, with D perhaps matching TRBD1 (5 bases). The read stops 3 residues short of the end of the CDR3; the missing end is completed from the germline J gene. Germline V lookup: CDR1 KGHSH, CDR2 LQKENI. Trimming pared 3 bases from V and 4 bases from J, leaving 10 bases between. This CDR3 comprises 14 residues.

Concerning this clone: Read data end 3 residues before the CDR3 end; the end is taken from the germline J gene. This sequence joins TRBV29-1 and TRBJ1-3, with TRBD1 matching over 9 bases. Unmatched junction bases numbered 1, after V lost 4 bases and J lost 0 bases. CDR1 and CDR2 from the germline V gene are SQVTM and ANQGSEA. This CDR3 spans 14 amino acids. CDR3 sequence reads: CSVGDRASGNTIYF. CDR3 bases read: TGCAGCGTTGGGGACAGGGCCTCTGGAAACACC.

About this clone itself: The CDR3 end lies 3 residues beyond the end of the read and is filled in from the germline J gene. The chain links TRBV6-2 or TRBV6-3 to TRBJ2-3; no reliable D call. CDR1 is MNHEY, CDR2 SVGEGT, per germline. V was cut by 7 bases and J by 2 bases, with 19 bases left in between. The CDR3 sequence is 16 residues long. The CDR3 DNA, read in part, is TGTGCCAGCACCCAAGCCACGAAACTTTACACAGATACG. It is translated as CASTQATKLYTDT. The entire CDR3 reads CASTQATKLYTDTQYF.

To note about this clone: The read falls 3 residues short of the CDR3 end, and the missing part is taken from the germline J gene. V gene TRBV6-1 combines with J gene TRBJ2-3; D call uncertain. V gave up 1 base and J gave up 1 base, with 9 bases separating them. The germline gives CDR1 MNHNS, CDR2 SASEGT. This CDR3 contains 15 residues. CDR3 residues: CASSEEAGGTDTQYF. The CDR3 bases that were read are TGTGCCAGCAGTGAAGAGGCAGGAGGCACAGATACG.

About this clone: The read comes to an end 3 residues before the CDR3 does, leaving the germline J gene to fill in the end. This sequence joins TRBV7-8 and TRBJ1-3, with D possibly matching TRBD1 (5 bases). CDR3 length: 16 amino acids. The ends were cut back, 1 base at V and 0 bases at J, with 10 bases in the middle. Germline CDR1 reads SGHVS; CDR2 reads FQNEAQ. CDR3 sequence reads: CASSLGGGDSGNTIYF. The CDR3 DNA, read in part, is TGTGCCAGCAGCTTAGGGGGGGGTGACTCTGGAAACACC.

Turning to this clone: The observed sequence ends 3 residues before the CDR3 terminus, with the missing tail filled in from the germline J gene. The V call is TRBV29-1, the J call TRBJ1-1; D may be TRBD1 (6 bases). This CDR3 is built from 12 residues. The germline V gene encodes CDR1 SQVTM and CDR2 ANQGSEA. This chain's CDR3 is CSVEGDTRTAFF. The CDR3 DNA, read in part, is TGCAGCGTTGAAGGGGACACCCGAACG.

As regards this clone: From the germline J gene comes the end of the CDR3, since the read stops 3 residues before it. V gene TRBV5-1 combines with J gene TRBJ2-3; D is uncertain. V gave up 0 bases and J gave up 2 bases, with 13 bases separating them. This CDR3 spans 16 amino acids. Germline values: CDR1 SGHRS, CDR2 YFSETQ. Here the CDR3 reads CASSLEAVQNTDTQYF. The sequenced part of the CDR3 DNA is TGCGCCAGCAGCTTGGAGGCAGTTCAAAACACAGATACG. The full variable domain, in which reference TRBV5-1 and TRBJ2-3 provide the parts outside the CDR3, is KAGVTQTPRYLIKTRGQQVTLSCSPISGHRSVSWYQQTPGQGLQFLFEYFSETQRNKGNFPGRFSGRQFSNSRSEMNVSTLELGDSALYLCASSLEAVQNTDTQYFGPGTRLTVL.

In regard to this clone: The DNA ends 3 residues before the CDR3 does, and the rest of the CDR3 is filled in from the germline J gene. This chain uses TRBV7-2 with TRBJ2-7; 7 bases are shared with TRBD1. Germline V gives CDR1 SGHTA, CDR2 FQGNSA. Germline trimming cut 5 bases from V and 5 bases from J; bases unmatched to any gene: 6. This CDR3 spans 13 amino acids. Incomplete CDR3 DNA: TGTGCCAGCAGCCGGACAGGTCTAGACGAG. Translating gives CASSRTGLDE. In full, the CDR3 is CASSRTGLDEQYF.

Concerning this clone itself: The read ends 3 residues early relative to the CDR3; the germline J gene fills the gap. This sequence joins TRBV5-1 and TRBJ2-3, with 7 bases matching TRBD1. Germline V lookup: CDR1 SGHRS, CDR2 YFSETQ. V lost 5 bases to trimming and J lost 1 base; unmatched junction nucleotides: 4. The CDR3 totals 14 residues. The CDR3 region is CASRSGQGTDTQYF. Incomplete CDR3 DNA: TGCGCCAGCAGATCCGGACAGGGCACAGATACG.